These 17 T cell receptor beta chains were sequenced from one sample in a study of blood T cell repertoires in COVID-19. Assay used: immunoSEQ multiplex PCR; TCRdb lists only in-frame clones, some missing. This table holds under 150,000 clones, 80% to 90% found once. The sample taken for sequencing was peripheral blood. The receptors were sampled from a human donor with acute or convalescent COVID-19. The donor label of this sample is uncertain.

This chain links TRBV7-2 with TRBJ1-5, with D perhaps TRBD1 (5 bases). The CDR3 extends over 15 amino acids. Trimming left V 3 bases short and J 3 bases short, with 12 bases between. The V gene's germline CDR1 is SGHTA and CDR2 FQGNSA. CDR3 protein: CASSLDTFLNQPQHF. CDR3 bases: TGTGCCAGCAGCTTGGACACTTTTCTCAATCAGCCCCAGCATTTT. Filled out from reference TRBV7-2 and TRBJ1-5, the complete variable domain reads GAGVSQSPSNKVTEKGKDVELRCDPISGHTALYWYRQSLGQGLEFLIYFQGNSAPDKSGLPSDRFSAERTGGSVSTLTIQRTQQEDSAVYLCASSLDTFLNQPQHFGDGTRLSIL.

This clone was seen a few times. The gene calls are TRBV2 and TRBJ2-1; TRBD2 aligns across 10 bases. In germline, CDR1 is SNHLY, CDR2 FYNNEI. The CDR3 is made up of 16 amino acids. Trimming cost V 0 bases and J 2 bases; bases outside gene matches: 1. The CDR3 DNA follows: TGTGCCAGCAGTGAAGCCACTAGCGGGGCCTACAATGAGCAGTTCTTC. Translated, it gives CASSEATSGAYNEQFF. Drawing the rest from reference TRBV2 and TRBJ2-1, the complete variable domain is EPEVTQTPSHQVTQMGQEVILRCVPISNHLYFYWYRQILGQKVEFLVSFYNNEISEKSEIFDDQFSVERPDGSNFTLKIRSTKLEDSAMYFCASSEATSGAYNEQFFGPGTRLTVL.

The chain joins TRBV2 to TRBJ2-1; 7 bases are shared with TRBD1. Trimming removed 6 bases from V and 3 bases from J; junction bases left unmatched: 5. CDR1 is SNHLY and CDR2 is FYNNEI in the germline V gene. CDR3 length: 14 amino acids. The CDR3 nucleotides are TGTGCCAGCAGCCCCGGGACAGACTACAATGAGCAGTTCTTC. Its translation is CASSPGTDYNEQFF. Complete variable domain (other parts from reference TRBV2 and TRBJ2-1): EPEVTQTPSHQVTQMGQEVILRCVPISNHLYFYWYRQILGQKVEFLVSFYNNEISEKSEIFDDQFSVERPDGSNFTLKIRSTKLEDSAMYFCASSPGTDYNEQFFGPGTRLTVL.

For the CDR3, the DNA is TGCGCCAGCAGCCAAGATGTGCTTTTGAGAGAGCAGTACGTC. This codes for CASSQDVLLREQYV. The chain links TRBV4-1 to TRBJ2-7; D unclear. Germline CDR1 MGHRA, CDR2 YSYEKL. Trimming took off 0 bases at V and 7 bases at J, with 13 bases between the two ends. The CDR3 loop spans 14 amino acids.

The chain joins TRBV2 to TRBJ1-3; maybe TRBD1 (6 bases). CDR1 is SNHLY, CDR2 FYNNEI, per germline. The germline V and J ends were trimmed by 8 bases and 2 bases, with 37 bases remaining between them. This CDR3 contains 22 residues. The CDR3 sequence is CASAHFFNSGTRGSRTGNTIYF. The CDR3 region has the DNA TGTGCCAGCGCACACTTCTTTAATTCAGGGACCAGGGGCAGTCGTACTGGAAACACCATATATTTT.

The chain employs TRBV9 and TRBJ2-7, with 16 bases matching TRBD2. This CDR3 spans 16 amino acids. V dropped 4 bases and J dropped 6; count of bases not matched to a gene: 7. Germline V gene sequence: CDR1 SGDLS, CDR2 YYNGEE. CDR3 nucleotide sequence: TGTGCCAGCAGCATCGGGACTAGCGGGGGGGAAATCGAGCAGTACTTC. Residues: CASSIGTSGGEIEQYF.

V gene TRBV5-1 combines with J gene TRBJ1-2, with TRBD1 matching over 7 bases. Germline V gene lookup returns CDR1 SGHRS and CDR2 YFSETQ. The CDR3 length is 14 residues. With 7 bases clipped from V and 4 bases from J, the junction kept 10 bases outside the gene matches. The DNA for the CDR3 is TGCGCCAGCCAGGGGGTAGGGGGCGTCTATGGCTACACCTTC. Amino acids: CASQGVGGVYGYTF.

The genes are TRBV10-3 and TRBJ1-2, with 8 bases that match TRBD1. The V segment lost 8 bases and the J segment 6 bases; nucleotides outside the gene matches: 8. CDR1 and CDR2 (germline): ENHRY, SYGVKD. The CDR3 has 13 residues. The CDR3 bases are TGTGCCATCGGGGGGCAGGGGGCCAATGGCTACACCTTC. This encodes CAIGGQGANGYTF.

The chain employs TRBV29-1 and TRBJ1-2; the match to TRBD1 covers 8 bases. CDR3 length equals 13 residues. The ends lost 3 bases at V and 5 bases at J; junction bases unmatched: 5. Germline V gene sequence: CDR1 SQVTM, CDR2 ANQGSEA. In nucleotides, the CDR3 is TGCAGCGTTGACGGGACAGGCTGGTATGGCTACACCTTC. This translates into CSVDGTGWYGYTF.

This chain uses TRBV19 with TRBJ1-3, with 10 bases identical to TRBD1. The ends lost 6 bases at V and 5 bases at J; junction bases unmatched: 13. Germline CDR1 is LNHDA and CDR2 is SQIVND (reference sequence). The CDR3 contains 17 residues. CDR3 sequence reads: CASRPRDRGPQRNTIYF. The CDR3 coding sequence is TGTGCCAGTAGACCCCGGGACAGGGGACCCCAAAGAAACACCATATATTTT.

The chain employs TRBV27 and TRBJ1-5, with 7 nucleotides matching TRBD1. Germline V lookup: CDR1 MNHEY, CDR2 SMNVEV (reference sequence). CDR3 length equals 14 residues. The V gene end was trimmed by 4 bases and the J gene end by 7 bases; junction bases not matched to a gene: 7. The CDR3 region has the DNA TGTGCCAGCAGTTCCTACAGGGGTAACCAGCCCCAGCATTTT. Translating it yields CASSSYRGNQPQHF.

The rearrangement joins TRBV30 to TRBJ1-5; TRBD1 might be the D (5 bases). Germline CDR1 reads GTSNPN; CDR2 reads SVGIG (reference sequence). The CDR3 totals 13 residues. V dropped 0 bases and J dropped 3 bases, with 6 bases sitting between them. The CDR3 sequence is CAWSVQVNQPQHF. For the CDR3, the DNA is TGTGCCTGGAGTGTACAGGTCAATCAGCCCCAGCATTTT. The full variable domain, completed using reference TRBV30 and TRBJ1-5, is SQTIHQWPATLVQPVGSPLSLECTVEGTSNPNLYWYRQAAGRGLQLLFYSVGIGQISSEVPQNLSASRPQDRQFILSSKKLLLSDSGFYLCAWSVQVNQPQHFGDGTRLSIL.

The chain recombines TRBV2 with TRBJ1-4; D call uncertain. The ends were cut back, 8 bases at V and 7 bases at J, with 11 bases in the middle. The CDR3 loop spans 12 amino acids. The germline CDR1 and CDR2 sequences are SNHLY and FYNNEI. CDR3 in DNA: TGTGCCAGCCTAGGGAGGACTGAAAAACTGTTTTTT. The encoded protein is CASLGRTEKLFF. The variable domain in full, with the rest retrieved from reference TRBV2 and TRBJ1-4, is EPEVTQTPSHQVTQMGQEVILRCVPISNHLYFYWYRQILGQKVEFLVSFYNNEISEKSEIFDDQFSVERPDGSNFTLKIRSTKLEDSAMYFCASLGRTEKLFFGSGTQLSVL.

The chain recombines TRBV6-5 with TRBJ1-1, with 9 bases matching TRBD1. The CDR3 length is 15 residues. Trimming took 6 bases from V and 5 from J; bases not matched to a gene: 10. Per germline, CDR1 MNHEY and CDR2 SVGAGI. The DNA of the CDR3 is TGTGCCAGCAGCCCACTGGGACAGGGAAAAACTGAAGCTTTCTTT. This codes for CASSPLGQGKTEAFF.

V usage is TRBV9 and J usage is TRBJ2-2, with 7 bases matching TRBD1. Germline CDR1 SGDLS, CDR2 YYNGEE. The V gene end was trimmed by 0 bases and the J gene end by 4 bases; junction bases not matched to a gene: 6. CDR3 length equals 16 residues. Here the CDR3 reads CASSVAPRQGTGELFF. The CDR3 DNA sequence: TGTGCCAGCAGCGTAGCTCCCAGACAGGGCACCGGGGAGCTGTTTTTT.

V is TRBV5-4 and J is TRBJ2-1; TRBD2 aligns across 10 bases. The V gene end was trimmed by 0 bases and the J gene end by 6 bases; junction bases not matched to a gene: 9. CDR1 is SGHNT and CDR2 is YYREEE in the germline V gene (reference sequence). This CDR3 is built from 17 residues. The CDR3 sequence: CASSLDSGGATGNEQFF. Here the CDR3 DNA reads TGTGCCAGCAGCTTGGACAGCGGGGGGGCCACGGGCAATGAGCAGTTCTTC.

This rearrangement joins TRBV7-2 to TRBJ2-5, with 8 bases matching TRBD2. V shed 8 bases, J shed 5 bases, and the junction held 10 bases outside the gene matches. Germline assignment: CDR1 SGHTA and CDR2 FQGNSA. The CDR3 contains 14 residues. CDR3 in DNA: TGTGCCAGCGGACTCCGGGGGGGCCGGGAGACCCAGTACTTC. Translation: CASGLRGGRETQYF.